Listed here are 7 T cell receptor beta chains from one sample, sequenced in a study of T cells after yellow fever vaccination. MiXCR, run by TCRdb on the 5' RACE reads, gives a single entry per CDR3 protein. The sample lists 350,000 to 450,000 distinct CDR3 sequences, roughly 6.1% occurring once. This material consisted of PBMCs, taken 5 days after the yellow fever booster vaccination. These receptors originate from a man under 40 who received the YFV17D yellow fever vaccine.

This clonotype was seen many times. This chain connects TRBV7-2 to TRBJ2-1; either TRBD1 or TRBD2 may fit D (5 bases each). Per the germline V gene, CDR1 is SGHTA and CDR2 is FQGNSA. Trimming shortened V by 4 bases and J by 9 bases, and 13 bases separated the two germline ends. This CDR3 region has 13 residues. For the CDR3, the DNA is TGTGCCAGCAGCTCCCAAGCGGACACTGAGCAGTTCTTC. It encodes CASSSQADTEQFF.

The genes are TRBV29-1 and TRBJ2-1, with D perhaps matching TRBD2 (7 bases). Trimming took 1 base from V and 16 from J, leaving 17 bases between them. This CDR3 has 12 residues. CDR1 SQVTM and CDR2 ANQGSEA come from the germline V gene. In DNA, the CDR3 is TGCAGCGTTGAAGTCGGGGGGCCAGTCAGCTTCTTC. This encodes CSVEVGGPVSFF.

The CDR3: CASNNRSQGNTEAFF. CDR3 DNA sequence: TGTGCCAGTAACAACAGATCCCAGGGGAACACTGAAGCTTTCTTT. The chain couples TRBV21-1 to TRBJ1-1; no DNA check was done on the table's D call, TRBD1. TRBV21-1 is described as a pseudogene. This CDR3 contains 15 residues.

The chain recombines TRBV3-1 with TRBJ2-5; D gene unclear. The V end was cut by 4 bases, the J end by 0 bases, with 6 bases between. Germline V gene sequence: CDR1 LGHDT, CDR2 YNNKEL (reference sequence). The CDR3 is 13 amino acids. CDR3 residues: CASSLMYQETQYF. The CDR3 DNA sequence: TGTGCCAGCAGCCTAATGTACCAAGAGACCCAGTACTTC.

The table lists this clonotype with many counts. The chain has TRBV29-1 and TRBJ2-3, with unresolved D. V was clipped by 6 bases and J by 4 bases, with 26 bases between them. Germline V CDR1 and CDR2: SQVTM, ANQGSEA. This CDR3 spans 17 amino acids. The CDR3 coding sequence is TGCAGCGTCGCGAGGAGTGGCGGTTTGGCCCTGGCAGATACGCAGTATTTT. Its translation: CSVARSGGLALADTQYF.

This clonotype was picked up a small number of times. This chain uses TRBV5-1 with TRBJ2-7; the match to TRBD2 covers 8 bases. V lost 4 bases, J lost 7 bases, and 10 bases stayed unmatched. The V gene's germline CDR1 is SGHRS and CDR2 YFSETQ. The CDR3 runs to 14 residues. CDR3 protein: CASSPQAGVGEQYF. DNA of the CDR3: TGCGCCAGCAGCCCTCAAGCGGGAGTGGGTGAGCAGTACTTC.

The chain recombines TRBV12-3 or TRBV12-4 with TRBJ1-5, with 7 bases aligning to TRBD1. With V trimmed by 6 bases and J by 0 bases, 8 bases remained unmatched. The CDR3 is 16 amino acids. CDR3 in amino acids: CASSPQGQHSNQPQHF. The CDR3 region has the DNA TGTGCCAGCAGCCCACAGGGGCAACATAGCAATCAGCCCCAGCATTTT.